This T cell receptor (beta chain) was recovered during a study of T-cell reconstitution after alpha-beta-depleted transplantation in children. This clonotype was seen a few times. Its antigen is as yet unknown. Study-wide results and caveats: After transplant, high TCRbeta diversity at day 60 in some patients arose from surviving recipient T cells and thymic progenitors. Expanded clones from the graft, numbering several hundred, reportedly supplied alpha-beta T cells about two months after transplant. T-cell counts and diversity at one year following transplant were attributed mainly to newly produced T cells.

Unique molecular identifiers featured in how the TCRbeta library was prepared. TCRdb ran MiXCR on the PCR reads and lists one entry per CDR3 protein. This table has fewer than 250,000 distinct CDR3 sequences, approximately 15% appearing once. The CDR3 has 18 amino acids. The sample in question was PBMCs, mostly from graft donor cells, obtained 360 days after TCRalphabeta/CD19-depleted stem cell transplant. This clonotype was sampled from a male patient under 10 years old who had a stem cell transplant for acute lymphoblastic leukemia, so the T cells may come from the graft donor. V usage is TRBV21-1 and J usage is TRBJ2-7. TRBV21-1 is noted as a pseudogene. In DNA form, the CDR3 reads TGTGCCAGCAGCAAATGTGGGCTGACTGGCAGCTACTCCTACGAGCAGTACTTC. Its translation: CASSKCGLTGSYSYEQYF.